The clone carrying this TCR beta chain was seen ten or more times. Its specificity is not known. The CDR3 is 15 amino acids. V dropped 7 bases and J dropped 5 bases, with 20 bases sitting between them. CDR1 is SGHTA, CDR2 FQGNSA, per germline. Samples came from axillary lymph nodes draining the breast cancer. Each CDR3 protein gets one entry after TCRdb re-called the multiplex PCR reads with MiXCR. The table records about 94,000 distinct CDR3 sequences, over 25% of them present only once. This sample is drawn from a study of breast tumors, draining lymph nodes, adjacent tissues. Study findings and constraints: Tumor TCR diversity was below lymph nodes but above nontumor tissue. Findings are consistent with lymph node origin and intratumoral expansion of most tumor T cells. Luminal-like breast cancer showed significantly higher tumor–nontumor repertoire similarity than basal-like. That most tumor T cells come from lymph nodes remained unproven.

The receptor was isolated from a female donor with breast cancer. Some clones in this sample may be carry-over from other donors' samples. Sequences were obtained from axillary lymph node tissue. This rearrangement joins TRBV7-2 to TRBJ1-2; D gene uncertain. The CDR3 spells CASTLGSGRKYGYTF. CDR3 bases: TGTGCCAGCACCTTGGGTTCTGGCAGGAAATATGGCTACACCTTC.